This passage covers 24 T cell receptor beta chains from one sample sequenced in a study of blood T cell repertoires in COVID-19. Assay used: immunoSEQ multiplex PCR; TCRdb lists only in-frame clones, some missing. Among around 300,000 clones listed, roughly 90% were seen once. Material for sequencing was PBMCs or T cells enriched from blood (not recorded which). The source of these receptors is a woman in her twenties or thirties who had recovered from COVID-19.

The chain is built from TRBV19 and TRBJ2-2; 8 nucleotides align to TRBD2. V lost 6 bases to trimming and J lost 5 bases; unmatched junction nucleotides: 5. Germline values: CDR1 LNHDA, CDR2 SQIVND (reference sequence). The CDR3 is made up of 14 amino acids. CDR3 nucleotides: TGTGCCAGTAGGGATACTAGCGGTACCGGGGAGCTGTTTTTT. Amino acid sequence: CASRDTSGTGELFF.

V is TRBV29-1 and J is TRBJ1-1, with 9 positions matching TRBD1. The CDR3 sequence is 12 residues long. V was clipped by 3 bases and J by 12 bases; unmatched bases: 8. Looked up from germline, CDR1 is SQVTM and CDR2 is ANQGSEA. CDR3 amino acids: CSVDRQGVSTFF. CDR3 in DNA: TGCAGCGTTGATAGACAGGGGGTGTCGACTTTCTTT.

The chain is built from TRBV2 and TRBJ1-2; D unclear. Trimming left V 7 bases short and J 5 bases short, with 23 bases between. This CDR3 has 16 residues. Germline V gene data show CDR1 as SNHLY and CDR2 as FYNNEI. The CDR3 region is CASTEMAGRGIYGYTF. Written as DNA, the CDR3 is TGTGCCAGCACCGAGATGGCGGGTCGAGGGATTTATGGCTACACCTTC. Supplemented by reference TRBV2 and TRBJ1-2, the full variable domain reads EPEVTQTPSHQVTQMGQEVILRCVPISNHLYFYWYRQILGQKVEFLVSFYNNEISEKSEIFDDQFSVERPDGSNFTLKIRSTKLEDSAMYFCASTEMAGRGIYGYTFGSGTRLTVV.

This chain links TRBV5-5 with TRBJ1-6; the D gene is possibly TRBD1 (5 bases). CDR1 and CDR2 from the germline V gene are SGHKS and YYEKEE (reference sequence). The V gene lost 4 bases and the J gene lost 5 bases, with 22 bases spanning the gap. The CDR3 has 18 residues. The CDR3 bases are TGTGCCAGCAGCCTGGAGCCGCCCGGGACTACCCATAATTCACCCCTCCACTTT. It is translated as CASSLEPPGTTHNSPLHF.

This clone appeared once. The rearrangement uses TRBV19 and TRBJ1-1; the D gene is possibly TRBD1 (5 bases). Germline lookup yields CDR1 LNHDA and CDR2 SQIVND (reference sequence). V was shortened by 4 bases and J by 3 bases, with 12 bases between the two germline ends. The CDR3 is made up of 14 amino acids. The CDR3 DNA reads TGTGCCAGTAGTAGGTTGGGGCAGGACACTGAAGCTTTCTTT. Translating gives CASSRLGQDTEAFF. Based on the CDR3 plus reference TRBV19 and TRBJ1-1, the full variable domain is DGGITQSPKYLFRKEGQNVTLSCEQNLNHDAMYWYRQDPGQGLRLIYYSQIVNDFQKGDIAEGYSVSREKKESFPLTVTSAQKNPTAFYLCASSRLGQDTEAFFGQGTRLTVV.

The chain has TRBV27 and TRBJ2-1; 10 nucleotides agree with TRBD2. Unmatched junction bases numbered 12, after V lost 10 bases and J lost 6 bases. The germline gives CDR1 MNHEY, CDR2 SMNVEV (reference sequence). This CDR3 comprises 15 residues. Here the CDR3 DNA reads TGTGCCACCAACACCTTAGCGGGAGGATTCAATGAGCAGTTCTTC. Translating gives CATNTLAGGFNEQFF.

The sample holds many counts of this clone. This rearrangement joins TRBV7-2 to TRBJ2-5; 9 bases are shared with TRBD2. Germline V lookup: CDR1 SGHTA, CDR2 FQGNSA. V lost 3 bases to trimming and J lost 4 bases; unmatched junction nucleotides: 12. The CDR3 is 17 residues long. The CDR3 is CASSFFPRGGAGETQYF. The CDR3 DNA follows: TGTGCCAGCAGCTTTTTCCCTCGCGGGGGGGCGGGAGAGACCCAGTACTTC.

The chain combines TRBV12-3 or TRBV12-4 with TRBJ1-2; D is unclear. The V and J ends lost 4 bases and 3 bases respectively, with 6 bases between them. The CDR3 is 12 residues long. The CDR3 protein is CASSWGDYGYTF. The CDR3 DNA follows: TGTGCCAGCAGTTGGGGAGACTATGGCTACACCTTC.

The chain joins TRBV5-5 to TRBJ1-4; D remains ambiguous. Germline V gene data show CDR1 as SGHKS and CDR2 as YYEKEE (reference sequence). V was shortened by 0 bases and J by 8 bases, with 8 bases between the two germline ends. The CDR3 covers 13 residues. CDR3 sequence: CASSLAGREKLFF. Here the CDR3 DNA reads TGTGCCAGCAGCTTGGCCGGCAGGGAAAAACTGTTTTTT.

The chain recombines TRBV2 with TRBJ1-2; no reliable D call. Per germline, CDR1 SNHLY and CDR2 FYNNEI. V lost 8 bases and J 4 bases, leaving 5 bases between the germline ends. The CDR3 consists of 10 residues. DNA of the CDR3: TGTGCCAGCTCTCTCTATGGCTACACCTTC. Translation gives CASSLYGYTF.

The gene calls are TRBV6-5 and TRBJ2-7, with D unresolved. The germline gives CDR1 MNHEY, CDR2 SVGAGI. The germline V and J ends were trimmed by 0 bases and 0 bases, with 9 bases remaining between them. The CDR3 contains 15 residues. Here the CDR3 DNA reads TGTGCCAGCAGTTACTCCGAGAGAAGCTCCTACGAGCAGTACTTC. The encoded protein is CASSYSERSSYEQYF.

The V and J genes are TRBV27 and TRBJ1-1; D is ambiguous. The germline CDR1 and CDR2 sequences are MNHEY and SMNVEV (reference sequence). The CDR3 runs to 14 residues. Trimming stripped 6 bases from V and 5 bases from J, with 16 bases between. CDR3 coding DNA: TGTGCCAGCAGACTCGCGGGAGCAAGGACTGAAGCTTTCTTT. This encodes CASRLAGARTEAFF.

This clone was recorded once. The chain uses TRBV24-1 and TRBJ2-3, with D possibly matching TRBD2 (6 bases). Trimming removed 4 bases at V and 7 bases at J, with 14 bases between. This CDR3 contains 14 residues. Germline CDR1 is KGHDR and CDR2 is SFDVKD. The DNA of the CDR3 is TGTGCCACCAGTGACGAGACGGGACTCTATACGCAGTATTTT. Translation: CATSDETGLYTQYF.

Here the CDR3 DNA reads TGTGCCAGCAGTGAAGCAGAGGACAGGGGGACTGAAGCTTTCTTT. Amino acid sequence: CASSEAEDRGTEAFF. V and J are TRBV2 and TRBJ1-1, with TRBD1 matching over 10 bases. Germline V lookup: CDR1 SNHLY, CDR2 FYNNEI. The CDR3 runs to 15 residues. J gave up 5 bases and V 0 bases, and 3 bases lay outside the gene matches.

This clone was recorded only once. The chain has TRBV7-3 and TRBJ2-2; D perhaps matches TRBD2 (5 bases). Germline CDR1 and CDR2: SGHTA and FQGTGA. Between the trimmed V and J ends, which lost 1 base and 7 bases, there was a span of 7 bases. The CDR3 runs to 13 residues. CDR3 sequence (DNA): TGTGCCAGCAGCTTAAGGGCGGGCGGGGAGCTGTTTTTT. Amino acid sequence: CASSLRAGGELFF.

The chain employs TRBV5-1 and TRBJ2-1; 9 positions match TRBD2. The J segment lost 2 bases and the V segment lost 4 bases, leaving 4 bases of the junction unmatched. From germline, CDR1 is SGHRS and CDR2 YFSETQ. The CDR3 extends over 15 amino acids. CDR3: CASSLTSGTYNEQFF. CDR3 bases: TGCGCCAGCAGCCTGACTAGCGGAACCTACAATGAGCAGTTCTTC.

This sequence joins TRBV11-3 and TRBJ2-7; perhaps TRBD1 as D (6 bases). The CDR3 length is 12 residues. Trimming cost V 2 bases and J 6 bases, with 8 bases left between them. Per the germline V gene, CDR1 is SGHNT and CDR2 is YENEEA. CDR3 sequence reads: CASSLQGPEQYF. Written as DNA, the CDR3 is TGTGCCAGCAGCTTACAGGGGCCCGAGCAGTACTTC. Full variable domain (outside the CDR3, taken from reference TRBV11-3 and TRBJ2-7): EAGVVQSPRYKIIEKKQPVAFWCNPISGHNTLYWYLQNLGQGPELLIRYENEEAVDDSQLPKDRFSAERLKGVDSTLKIQPAELGDSAVYLCASSLQGPEQYFGPGTRLTVT.

This clone has only one observation. The V gene is TRBV10-1, the J gene TRBJ2-7; D is uncertain. Between the trimmed V and J ends, which lost 4 bases and 1 base, there was a span of 5 bases. The CDR3 is made up of 12 amino acids. Germline CDR1 and CDR2: WNHNN and SYGVQD (reference sequence). CDR3 nucleotides: TGCGCCAGCAGTGCGGGTTCCTACGAGCAGTACTTC. This codes for CASSAGSYEQYF.

A remark on this clone: Other DNA sequences in this specimen translate into the identical CDR3. The DNA of the CDR3 is TGTGCCAGCAGTTTCGGCGGAAATAATGAGCAGTTCTTC. This encodes CASSFGGNNEQFF. This chain uses TRBV27 with TRBJ2-1, with D unresolved. V lost 3 bases, J lost 7 bases, and 10 bases lay in between. Per the germline V gene, CDR1 is MNHEY and CDR2 is SMNVEV (reference sequence). The CDR3 loop spans 13 amino acids.

The chain uses TRBV28 and TRBJ2-3; 8 bases align to TRBD2. V trimming: 2 bases; J trimming: 4 bases; junction bases outside the gene matches: 23. The CDR3 loop spans 21 amino acids. Germline values: CDR1 MDHEN, CDR2 SYDVKM. The CDR3 DNA reads as TGTGCCAGCAGTTTACCACAAAACCCAGCGGGCCCGGGACTAGTATCAGATACGCAGTATTTT. The encoded protein is CASSLPQNPAGPGLVSDTQYF.

The V and J genes are TRBV28 and TRBJ1-5; no clear D. Germline V gene sequence: CDR1 MDHEN, CDR2 SYDVKM. The CDR3 length is 12 residues. Trimming cost V 3 bases and J 9 bases, with 9 bases left between them. Here the CDR3 reads CASSLFPWPQHF. The CDR3 region has the DNA TGTGCCAGCAGTTTGTTTCCTTGGCCCCAGCATTTT.

The chain is built from TRBV28 and TRBJ1-2, with D unresolved. The CDR3 is made up of 14 amino acids. Germline V lookup: CDR1 MDHEN, CDR2 SYDVKM. The V end lost 2 bases, the J end lost 3 bases, and 10 bases lay between the germline ends. The CDR3 loop reads CASSLNSLDYGYTF. CDR3 nucleotides: TGTGCCAGCAGTTTAAACAGTTTGGACTATGGCTACACCTTC.

The chain recombines TRBV30 with TRBJ1-4; D is uncertain. The germline V gene encodes CDR1 GTSNPN and CDR2 SVGIG (reference sequence). Trimming cost V 2 bases and J 3 bases, with 13 bases left between them. The CDR3 sequence is 15 residues long. The DNA of the CDR3 is TGTGCCTGGAGTAGCGGAGGGCGAGCTAATGAAAAACTGTTTTTT. Amino acids: CAWSSGGRANEKLFF.

The chain carries TRBV28 and TRBJ1-5; D not certain. Per the germline V gene, CDR1 is MDHEN and CDR2 is SYDVKM. The CDR3 has 16 amino acids. The V end lost 3 bases, the J end lost 6 bases, and 18 bases lay between the germline ends. CDR3 sequence (DNA): TGTGCCAGCAGTTTGGCTCGACCGCCCGAGGGTCAGCCCCAGCATTTT. It translates to CASSLARPPEGQPQHF.